This entry lists 15 T cell receptor beta chains sequenced from one sample in a study of blood T cell repertoires in COVID-19. The assay was immunoSEQ multiplex PCR, and TCRdb's table has in-frame clones only and misses some. The sample comprises roughly 500,000 clones, over 75% of which are singletons, and around 1.9% rests with the top ten. The sequenced sample was PBMCs or T cells enriched from blood (not recorded which). These receptors all stem from a middle-aged woman who had recovered from COVID-19.

The chain links TRBV24-1 to TRBJ1-1, with D possibly matching TRBD1 (6 bases). The CDR3 has 13 residues. V was pared by 5 bases and J by 6 bases, with 12 bases between. Germline CDR1 and CDR2: KGHDR and SFDVKD. Written as DNA, the CDR3 is TGTGCCACCAGTGGTGCACAGGGACCTGAAGCTTTCTTT. Translated, it gives CATSGAQGPEAFF.

The chain combines TRBV5-6 with TRBJ2-7; 7 nucleotides match TRBD2. The V and J ends lost 0 bases and 6 bases, in that order; junction bases with no gene match: 9. Germline V gene lookup returns CDR1 SGHDT and CDR2 YYEEEE. There are 15 residues in the CDR3. CDR3 protein: CASSLVVAGDSEQYF. DNA of the CDR3: TGTGCCAGCAGCTTGGTGGTGGCGGGAGATTCCGAGCAGTACTTC.

This clone was observed once. The chain links TRBV18 to TRBJ1-1; D is unresolved. Germline assignment: CDR1 KGHSH and CDR2 LQKENI. This CDR3 region has 14 residues. The ends were cut back, 3 bases at V and 6 bases at J, with 14 bases in the middle. The CDR3 protein is CASSPRTEVAEAFF. CDR3 coding DNA: TGTGCCAGCTCACCTCGGACTGAGGTGGCTGAAGCTTTCTTT.

V and J are TRBV27 and TRBJ1-4; D perhaps matches TRBD1 (5 bases). Per the germline V gene, CDR1 is MNHEY and CDR2 is SMNVEV (reference sequence). CDR3 size: 12 residues. V shed 5 bases and J shed 7 bases, with 8 bases lying between them. CDR3 sequence: CASSLRGEKLFF. CDR3 in DNA: TGTGCCAGCAGTCTTAGGGGTGAAAAACTGTTTTTT. The whole variable domain, filled in from reference TRBV27 and TRBJ1-4, reads EAQVTQNPRYLITVTGKKLTVTCSQNMNHEYMSWYRQDPGLGLRQIYYSMNVEVTDKGDVPEGYKVSRKEKRNFPLILESPSPNQTSLYFCASSLRGEKLFFGSGTQLSVL.

The rearrangement joins TRBV7-8 to TRBJ1-1, with D unclear. Looked up from germline, CDR1 is SGHVS and CDR2 is FQNEAQ. This CDR3 has 13 residues. V gave up 1 base and J gave up 7 bases, with 10 bases separating them. Here the CDR3 reads CASSLVGEGEAFF. The DNA for the CDR3 is TGTGCCAGCAGCTTAGTAGGAGAGGGTGAAGCTTTCTTT.

The chain recombines TRBV27 with TRBJ2-5; TRBD1 is a possible D gene (5 bases). The CDR3 is 15 residues long. Germline V lookup: CDR1 MNHEY, CDR2 SMNVEV (reference sequence). V was pared by 5 bases and J by 4 bases, with 17 bases between. CDR3 amino acids: CASSQTGSARETQYF. The CDR3 DNA sequence: TGTGCCAGCAGTCAAACAGGCTCAGCGCGAGAGACCCAGTACTTC.

The CDR3 here is CASSLSGFNQPQHF. Written as DNA, the CDR3 is TGTGCCAGCAGCTTGAGCGGGTTCAATCAGCCCCAGCATTTT. This chain connects TRBV7-9 to TRBJ1-5; D gene unclear. CDR3 size: 14 residues. The V and J ends lost 3 bases and 3 bases respectively, with 9 bases between them. The germline CDR1 and CDR2 sequences are SEHNR and FQNEAQ (reference sequence). Combining the CDR3 with reference TRBV7-9 and TRBJ1-5 gives the whole variable domain DTGVSQNPRHKITKRGQNVTFRCDPISEHNRLYWYRQTLGQGPEFLTYFQNEAQLEKSRLLSDRFSAERPKGSFSTLEIQRTEQGDSAMYLCASSLSGFNQPQHFGDGTRLSIL.

This clone appeared a single time. The J gene is TRBJ2-1, the V gene TRBV10-1, with 7 bases identical to TRBD2. The germline gives CDR1 WNHNN, CDR2 SYGVQD (reference sequence). The CDR3 is 15 residues long. V lost 5 bases and J lost 4; bases outside the gene matches: 8. The CDR3 sequence: CASSNNLAGYNEQFF. The CDR3 DNA reads TGCGCCAGCAGTAACAACTTAGCGGGTTACAATGAGCAGTTCTTC.

CDR3 sequence reads: CASSTGTGKSNQPQHF. CDR3 in DNA: TGTGCCAGCAGTACAGGGACAGGGAAAAGCAATCAGCCCCAGCATTTT. The chain is built from TRBV27 and TRBJ1-5, with 9 nucleotides matching TRBD1. The V gene's germline CDR1 is MNHEY and CDR2 SMNVEV (reference sequence). This CDR3 is 16 amino acids long. J lost 1 base, V lost 5 bases, and 6 bases had no gene match.

The chain links TRBV7-2 to TRBJ1-3; no clear D gene. The CDR3 totals 16 residues. Germline-derived CDR1 and CDR2 are SGHTA and FQGNSA. V lost 1 base to trimming and J lost 0 bases, with 10 bases between them. The CDR3 spells CASSLVFSRSGNTIYF. CDR3 DNA: TGTGCCAGCAGCTTAGTTTTTAGCCGCTCTGGAAACACCATATATTTT.

The chain recombines TRBV19 with TRBJ1-2, with 9 bases fitting TRBD1. Germline values: CDR1 LNHDA, CDR2 SQIVND (reference sequence). V shed 6 bases, J shed 8 bases, and the junction held 13 bases outside the gene matches. The CDR3 is 15 amino acids. CDR3 nucleotides: TGTGCCAGTAGGAACTTGTGGACAGGGGATTGGGGCTACACCTTC. Translating gives CASRNLWTGDWGYTF.

This clone was detected once. This chain uses TRBV2 with TRBJ2-1; 7 bases line up with TRBD2. The CDR3 is 14 residues long. Germline loops: CDR1 SNHLY, CDR2 FYNNEI. This CDR3 reads CASLGGSSYNEQFF. The CDR3 bases are TGTGCTTCCCTGGGGGGGAGCTCCTACAATGAGCAGTTCTTC.

CDR3 loop: CASSPPGHYVYGYTF. CDR3 nucleotides: TGTGCCAGCAGCCCGCCGGGACACTATGTCTATGGCTACACCTTC. This sequence joins TRBV5-4 and TRBJ1-2; TRBD1 might be the D (6 bases). Germline V gene sequence: CDR1 SGHNT, CDR2 YYREEE (reference sequence). Trimming took off 4 bases at V and 4 bases at J, with 17 bases between the two ends. The CDR3 has 15 residues. The full variable domain, with the rest looked up from reference TRBV5-4 and TRBJ1-2, is ETGVTQSPTHLIKTRGQQVTLRCSSQSGHNTVSWYQQALGQGPQFIFQYYREEENGRGNFPPRFSGLQFPNYSSELNVNALELDDSALYLCASSPPGHYVYGYTFGSGTRLTVV.

This clone is a singleton in its sample. The J gene is TRBJ2-1, the V gene TRBV18; 8 nucleotides align to TRBD1. Germline-derived CDR1 and CDR2 are KGHSH and LQKENI. The V and J ends lost 4 bases and 9 bases, in that order; junction bases with no gene match: 14. CDR3 length: 16 residues. CDR3 in amino acids: CASSRGQGRVIGEQFF. CDR3 in DNA: TGTGCCAGCTCACGTGGACAGGGAAGGGTGATCGGTGAGCAGTTCTTC.

The J gene is TRBJ2-1, the V gene TRBV4-3; 7 bases are shared with TRBD2. The CDR3 extends over 18 amino acids. CDR1 is LGHNA and CDR2 is YSLEER in the germline V gene. The V segment lost 4 bases and the J segment 0 bases; nucleotides outside the gene matches: 12. CDR3 in amino acids: CASSLSWGGTPSYNEQFF. CDR3 coding DNA: TGCGCCAGCAGCCTCTCTTGGGGGGGGACCCCCTCCTACAATGAGCAGTTCTTC.